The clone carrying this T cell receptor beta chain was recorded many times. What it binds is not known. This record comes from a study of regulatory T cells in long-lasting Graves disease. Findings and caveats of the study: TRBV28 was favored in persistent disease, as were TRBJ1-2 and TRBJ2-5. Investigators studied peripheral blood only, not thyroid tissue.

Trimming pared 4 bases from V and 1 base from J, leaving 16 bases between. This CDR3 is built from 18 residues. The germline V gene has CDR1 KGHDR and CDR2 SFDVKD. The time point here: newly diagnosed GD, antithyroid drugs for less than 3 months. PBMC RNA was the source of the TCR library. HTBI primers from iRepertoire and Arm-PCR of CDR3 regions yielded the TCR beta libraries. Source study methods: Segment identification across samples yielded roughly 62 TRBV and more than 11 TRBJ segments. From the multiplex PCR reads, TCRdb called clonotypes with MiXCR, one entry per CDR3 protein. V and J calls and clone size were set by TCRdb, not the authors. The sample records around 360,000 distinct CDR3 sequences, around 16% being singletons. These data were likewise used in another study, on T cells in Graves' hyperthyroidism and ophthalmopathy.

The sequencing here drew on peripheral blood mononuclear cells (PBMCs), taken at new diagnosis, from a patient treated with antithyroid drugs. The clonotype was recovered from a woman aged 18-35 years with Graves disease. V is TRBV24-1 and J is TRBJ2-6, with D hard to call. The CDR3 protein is CATSDRGDFGSGANVLTF. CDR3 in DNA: TGTGCCACCAGTGACCGAGGAGATTTTGGGTCTGGGGCCAACGTCCTGACTTTC.